This T cell receptor beta chain was documented in a study of T-cell memory formation after mild COVID-19 (dated by TCRdb to about 2021). For the study in its entirety: TCR sequence clusters from the two donors were found to be largely donor specific. In a couple of donors, T-cell clones that expanded and contracted after mild COVID-19 were followed by sequencing TCRalpha and TCRbeta repertoires longitudinally. Two young, previously healthy adult volunteers, one female and one male, were included in the cohort. The research as a whole found: The study covered only a couple of mild cases, and larger cohorts including severe cases with pre-infection samples were considered necessary. The second-wave clones that peaked on day 37 were not confirmed to be SARS-CoV-2 specific. Contracting CD4+ clones were found mainly in CM and EM memory subsets, while CD8+ clones were enriched in EMRA. Clones that contracted from day 15 to 85 showed balanced CD4/CD8 phenotypes, whereas a second wave of clones that expanded from day 15 to 37 leaned towards CD4+. Some responding clones were detected in pre-infection memory, suggesting pre-existing cross-reactive memory T cells joined the SARS-CoV-2 response.

After removal of 4 bases from V and 4 bases from J, the junction retains 7 bases not matched to a gene. The germline V gene specifies MGHRA as CDR1 and YSYEKL as CDR2. The CDR3 holds 15 amino acids from the cysteine to the phenylalanine. The sequence is cut down to CDR3 DNA, 45 bases in frame from base 1. Ficoll-Paque density gradient centrifugation was the method used to isolate PBMCs. About this clonotype itself: What antigen it recognizes has not been identified. It has no much larger one-base neighbor in the sample; base qualities were not kept.

The sequencing machine was an Illumina NovaSeq 6000. TCRalpha and TCRbeta cDNA libraries were built by 5'RACE with constant-segment primers, adding sample barcodes and unique molecular identifiers. Trizol reagent was used to extract RNA from every sample. Library amplification was performed in two PCR steps, and a second sample barcode and Illumina TruSeq adapters were introduced in the second step. Libraries were sequenced on an Illumina NovaSeq with 2 x 150 bp paired-end reads. Regarding the original processing steps: With migec v1.2.7, reads were demultiplexed and then collapsed into UMI-guided consensus sequences. Using mixcr v2.1.11, UMI consensuses were aligned to TRA and TRB V and J templates and then assembled into clonotypes. Expanded or contracted clonotypes were those called significant by both edgeR and NoisET, with noise models trained on biological replicates. For edgeR calls, a false discovery rate-adjusted p below 0.01 and a log2 fold-change threshold of 1 were applied. As an exploratory analysis of dynamics, PCA with hierarchical clustering was applied to max-normalized trajectories of the 1000 most abundant clonotypes. The CD4 or CD8 phenotype of responding clones was assigned using the separately sequenced CD4+ and CD8+ repertoires. TCRdb applied fastp at Q25 and MiXCR to the public reads, then kept only in-frame beta chains. Rows with one shared CDR3 protein collapse into an entry with the most common genes and DNA. The V and J calls and clone size come from TCRdb's table, not from the authors' own analysis. The sample table shows about 410,000 distinct CDR3 sequences, and about 22% are seen once. Of the sample, under 15% is held by the ten largest clones.

The chain links TRBV4-1 with TRBJ1-5; the junction holds 7 bases that match TRBD1. This TCR was sampled from an adult woman who had mild COVID-19 (a few samples of this study predate the infection). The sample titles of this study are shuffled in the database, so cell type and time point are left out; the donor was told from shared clones. Specimen: PBMCs or a T cell subset sorted from them (not recorded which). CDR3 protein: CASSRVGTANQPQHF. Read as DNA, the sequence is TGCGCCAGCAGCCGTGTAGGGACAGCAAATCAGCCCCAGCATTTT.